This T cell receptor beta chain appears in the sequencing data of a study of blood T cell repertoires in COVID-19 (dated by TCRdb to about 2020). Context from the whole study: Samples from collaborators originated in the United States, Italy and Spain and spanned both the acute and convalescent phases of COVID-19. The prospective study material was composed of cDNA or gDNA derived from T cells, B-cell-depleted T cells, or PBMCs. Where available, HLA class I and class II types were obtained from metadata supplied by the sample provider rather than from assay-based typing. Deeply sampled blood TCRbeta repertoires from subjects exposed to, actively infected with, or recovered from COVID-19 were included in the dataset. The samples were drawn from two sources: the first 160 participants of the ongoing ImmuneRACE study, and 1,000 to 1,500 subjects contributed by 6 global collaborators. A freely available public database, intended as a resource for researchers studying the immune response to SARS-CoV-2, is where the repertoires were released. The sample metadata nearly always contained a de-identified subject ID, COVID-19 status, age in years and sex. What the authors observed across the whole study: Clinical and demographic metadata were provided uncurated, with the amount varying by source and participant.

The CDR3, from cysteine to phenylalanine, totals 16 residues. Here the CDR3 DNA is all that survives: 48 bases in frame from base 1. After removal of 1 base from V and 5 bases from J, the junction retains 5 bases not matched to a gene. CDR1 and CDR2, looked up from the germline V gene, are LGHNA and YNFKEQ. As regards this clone: Which antigen it targets is not known. Nothing much larger sits one base from this clone, and base qualities are not available.

Collaborating institutions collected whole blood in K2EDTA tubes following their own protocols. For TCRbeta analysis, collaborator samples were shipped as frozen whole blood, as isolated PBMCs, or as DNA extracted from either sample type. The immunoSEQ Assay, a bias-controlled multiplex PCR, was used to amplify TCRbeta CDR3 regions from genomic DNA. Concerning the study's data processing: The number of nucleated cells in each sample was estimated by amplification of reference gene primers within the assay. Sequence reads were collapsed and filtered to measure the absolute abundance of every unique TCRbeta CDR3 rearrangement. For each sample, productive Simpson clonality was calculated as the square root of Simpson's diversity index across productive rearrangements. TCRdb holds this immuneACCESS table with in-frame rearrangements only. Some clones are missing; in checked studies, unresolved V genes explain under half, and the rest has no known cause. V and J calls and clone size are as listed in that table; D and trimming were resolved from the DNA. Here the sample has 200,000 to 250,000 clones; around nine tenths occur a single time. The ten largest make up more than 2.5% of the sample.

The sequence links TRBV4-2 to TRBJ2-7, with 13 bases in between that match TRBD2. Source material: peripheral blood. The TCR originated in a man between 60 and 70 years old with acute or convalescent COVID-19. CDR3 protein: CASSQARLAGGDEQYF. The bases read TGTGCCAGCAGCCAAGCTCGACTAGCGGGGGGAGACGAGCAGTACTTC.